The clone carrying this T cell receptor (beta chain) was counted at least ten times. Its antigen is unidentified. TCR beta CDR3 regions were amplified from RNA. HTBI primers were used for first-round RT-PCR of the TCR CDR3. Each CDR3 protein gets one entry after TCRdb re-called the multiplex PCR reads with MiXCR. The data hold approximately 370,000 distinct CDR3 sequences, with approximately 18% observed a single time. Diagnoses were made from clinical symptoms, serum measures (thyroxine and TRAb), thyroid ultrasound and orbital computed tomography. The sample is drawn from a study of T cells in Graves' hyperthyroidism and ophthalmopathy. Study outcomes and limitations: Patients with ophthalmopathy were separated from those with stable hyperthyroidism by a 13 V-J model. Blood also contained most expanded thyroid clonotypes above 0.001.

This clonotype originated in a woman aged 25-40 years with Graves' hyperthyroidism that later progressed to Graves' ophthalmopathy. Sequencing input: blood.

Here the CDR3 reads CAITTGTNYGYTF. In nucleotides, the CDR3 is TGTGCCATCACGACAGGGACTAACTATGGCTACACCTTC. V gene TRBV28 combines with J gene TRBJ1-2, with TRBD1 identical over 7 bases. This CDR3 region has 13 residues. Germline CDR1 and CDR2: MDHEN and SYDVKM. V was clipped by 10 bases and J by 0 bases; unmatched bases: 5.